Following are 28 T cell receptor beta chains from one sample sequenced in a study of vaccination effects on CD4 cells after COVID-19. Using immunoSEQ multiplex PCR, the repertoire was profiled, and TCRdb retains in-frame clones only, with some absent. The top ten clones hold approximately 2.3% of a sample with tens of thousands of clones, more than 60% of them seen once. CD4+ T cells were isolated after around 10 days of culture. Participants were given two doses of BNT162b2 or mRNA-1273 vaccine. Their specific antigens are unknown. Sequencing used CD4+ T cells from PBMCs cultured without peptide, obtained after COVID-19 vaccination. These receptors were taken from a human donor who received a COVID-19 vaccine.

V gene TRBV28 combines with J gene TRBJ1-5, with D possibly matching TRBD1 (5 bases). Germline values: CDR1 MDHEN, CDR2 SYDVKM. CDR3 length equals 15 residues. V shed 2 bases and J shed 2 bases, with 10 bases lying between them. The CDR3 sequence is CASSLQGRGNQPQHF. CDR3 bases: TGTGCCAGCAGTTTACAGGGTAGGGGCAATCAGCCCCAGCATTTT. Combining the CDR3 with reference TRBV28 and TRBJ1-5 gives the whole variable domain DVKVTQSSRYLVKRTGEKVFLECVQDMDHENMFWYRQDPGLGLRLIYFSYDVKMKEKGDIPEGYSVSREKKERFSLILESASTNQTSMYLCASSLQGRGNQPQHFGDGTRLSIL.

This clone was picked up one time. The chain links TRBV4-3 to TRBJ2-1, with TRBD1 identical over 7 bases. The V gene's germline CDR1 is LGHNA and CDR2 YSLEER. This CDR3 is 16 amino acids long. After removal of 0 bases from V and 4 bases from J, the junction contained 6 bases not matched to a gene. CDR3 sequence: CASSQDGRGLYNEQFF. In DNA form, the CDR3 reads TGCGCCAGCAGCCAAGATGGCAGGGGGTTGTACAATGAGCAGTTCTTC.

The gene calls are TRBV6-2 or TRBV6-3 and TRBJ2-3; D is undetermined. CDR3 length: 13 amino acids. Germline V gene lookup returns CDR1 MNHEY and CDR2 SVGEGT. With 4 bases removed from V and 2 bases from J, the gap between germline ends came to 7 bases. CDR3 DNA sequence: TGTGCCAGCAGTTCTCCGACCACAGATACGCAGTATTTT. Protein product: CASSSPTTDTQYF.

As for this clone: A much larger clone lies one base from this, so it may be a read error. The gene calls are TRBV6-5 and TRBJ2-2, with 7 bases matching TRBD1. Trimming took 6 bases from V and 6 from J; bases not matched to a gene: 1. The CDR3 consists of 12 residues. Germline CDR1 MNHEY, CDR2 SVGAGI. In DNA form, the CDR3 reads TGTGCCAGCAGAGGACAGGCCGGGGAGCTGTTTTTT. Its protein product is CASRGQAGELFF.

This clone was seen only a few times. V and J are TRBV12-3 or TRBV12-4 and TRBJ1-5, with D perhaps TRBD1 (6 bases). This CDR3 is built from 13 residues. With 5 bases removed from V and 6 bases from J, the gap between germline ends came to 11 bases. The CDR3 bases are TGTGCCAGCAGTCCCCAGGGGCGTCAGCCCCAGCATTTT. It yields the protein CASSPQGRQPQHF.

The rearrangement uses TRBV7-3 and TRBJ2-2, with 10 positions matching TRBD2. CDR1 and CDR2 from the germline V gene are SGHTA and FQGTGA. V was clipped by 4 bases and J by 7 bases; unmatched bases: 6. This CDR3 has 15 residues. The CDR3 protein is CASSSVAGGNGELFF. Written as DNA, the CDR3 is TGTGCCAGCAGCTCCGTAGCGGGGGGTAACGGGGAGCTGTTTTTT. Full variable domain (outside the CDR3, taken from reference TRBV7-3 and TRBJ2-2): GAGVSQTPSNKVTEKGKYVELRCDPISGHTALYWYRQSLGQGPEFLIYFQGTGAADDSGLPNDRFFAVRPEGSVSTLKIQRTERGDSAVYLCASSSVAGGNGELFFGEGSRLTVL.

This chain links TRBV4-1 with TRBJ2-1; D gene uncertain. Germline V gene data show CDR1 as MGHRA and CDR2 as YSYEKL. Trimming shortened V by 3 bases and J by 6 bases, and 15 bases separated the two germline ends. The CDR3 extends over 15 amino acids. CDR3 DNA sequence: TGCGCCAGCAGCCAGGCCAGTTTCGGCCTCAATGAGCAGTTCTTC. It encodes CASSQASFGLNEQFF.

This clone has just a few counts. The chain recombines TRBV5-4 with TRBJ1-2; D is perhaps TRBD1 (5 bases). With 0 bases removed from V and 6 bases from J, the gap between germline ends came to 12 bases. The germline V gene encodes CDR1 SGHNT and CDR2 YYREEE (reference sequence). This CDR3 region has 14 residues. The DNA of the CDR3 is TGTGCCAGCAGCTTGGCTTGGCAGGGTCATGGCTACACCTTC. Its protein product is CASSLAWQGHGYTF.

V is TRBV2 and J is TRBJ1-2; 10 nucleotides line up with TRBD1. CDR1 and CDR2 (germline): SNHLY, FYNNEI. Germline trimming cut 6 bases from V and 1 base from J; bases unmatched to any gene: 8. There are 16 residues in the CDR3. CDR3 in amino acids: CASSVGTGALNYGYTF. CDR3 DNA sequence: TGTGCCAGCAGCGTTGGGACAGGGGCTCTTAACTATGGCTACACCTTC.

This clone was found a few times. The rearrangement joins TRBV10-2 to TRBJ1-5; 8 bases are shared with TRBD1. With V trimmed by 9 bases and J by 2 bases, 3 bases remained unmatched. This CDR3 has 13 residues. Germline V gene data show CDR1 as WSHSY and CDR2 as SAAADI. The CDR3 spells CASEDRGNQPQHF. The CDR3 coding sequence is TGCGCCAGTGAGGACAGGGGCAATCAGCCCCAGCATTTT.

The chain recombines TRBV27 with TRBJ2-5; the D is unclear. The CDR3 is 14 residues long. Trimming cost V 2 bases and J 0 bases, with 7 bases left between them. The germline gives CDR1 MNHEY, CDR2 SMNVEV (reference sequence). CDR3 coding DNA: TGTGCCAGCAGTTTACGGGTGTACCAAGAGACCCAGTACTTC. It codes for CASSLRVYQETQYF.

J is TRBJ1-2 and V is TRBV5-4; 8 nucleotides match TRBD1. V lost 4 bases, J lost 4 bases, and 12 bases stayed unmatched. The germline CDR1 and CDR2 sequences are SGHNT and YYREEE (reference sequence). The CDR3 sequence is 16 residues long. The chain's CDR3 is CASSTGGGTGFYGYTF. CDR3 DNA: TGTGCCAGCAGCACAGGCGGCGGGACAGGATTCTATGGCTACACCTTC.

This sequence joins TRBV12-3 or TRBV12-4 and TRBJ1-2, with D hard to call. V lost 6 bases and J lost 1, with 6 bases in between. This CDR3 has 12 residues. CDR3 sequence (DNA): TGTGCCAGCAGCCATATTAACTATGGCTACACCTTC. Translation: CASSHINYGYTF.

This chain uses TRBV7-9 with TRBJ2-3; 13 bases line up with TRBD2. Germline CDR1 reads SEHNR; CDR2 reads FQNEAQ (reference sequence). The CDR3 runs 17 residues. Trimming removed 3 bases from V and 0 bases from J; junction bases left unmatched: 3. Here the CDR3 DNA reads TGTGCCAGCAGCTTGGGACTAGCGGGGTCTAGCACAGATACGCAGTATTTT. Its translation: CASSLGLAGSSTDTQYF. The full variable domain, rest sourced from reference TRBV7-9 and TRBJ2-3, is DTGVSQNPRHKITKRGQNVTFRCDPISEHNRLYWYRQTLGQGPEFLTYFQNEAQLEKSRLLSDRFSAERPKGSFSTLEIQRTEQGDSAMYLCASSLGLAGSSTDTQYFGPGTRLTVL.

The rearrangement joins TRBV5-8 to TRBJ1-4; D call uncertain. Per the germline V gene, CDR1 is SGHTS and CDR2 is YDEGEE. Trimming took 0 bases from V and 0 from J, leaving 9 bases between them. This CDR3 is 16 amino acids long. The CDR3 DNA follows: TGTGCCAGCAGCTTGGCCCCGGCAGCAACTAATGAAAAACTGTTTTTT. Its protein product is CASSLAPAATNEKLFF.

V usage is TRBV6-5 and J usage is TRBJ1-4; 7 bases line up with TRBD1. Germline CDR1 MNHEY, CDR2 SVGAGI. The CDR3 is 12 amino acids. V was pared by 8 bases and J by 7 bases, with 4 bases of the junction left unmatched. In DNA form, the CDR3 reads TGTGCCAGCGGGGACAGTTCTGAAAAACTGTTTTTT. Residues: CASGDSSEKLFF.

This rearrangement joins TRBV6-6 to TRBJ1-6; 10 bases map to TRBD1. The CDR3 is made up of 16 amino acids. The V segment lost 5 bases and the J segment 8 bases; nucleotides outside the gene matches: 9. CDR1 and CDR2 from the germline V gene are MNHNY and SVGAGI (reference sequence). The CDR3 region is CASSGKGQGIHSPLHF. CDR3 DNA sequence: TGTGCCAGCAGTGGAAAGGGACAGGGGATTCATTCACCCCTCCACTTT.

This clone was counted a single time. The CDR3 protein is CSVEYVEAHRAYGYTF. In DNA form, the CDR3 reads TGCAGCGTTGAATATGTAGAGGCACACAGGGCGTATGGCTACACCTTC. The chain couples TRBV29-1 to TRBJ1-2; tentatively, D is TRBD1 (6 bases). V lost 2 bases, J lost 5 bases, and 21 bases lay in between. CDR3 length: 16 amino acids. The V gene's germline CDR1 is SQVTM and CDR2 ANQGSEA.

This clone is medium-sized (0.01 to 0.1%). This rearrangement joins TRBV24-1 to TRBJ1-5, with D maybe TRBD1 (6 bases). The CDR3 runs to 15 residues. The germline V gene has CDR1 KGHDR and CDR2 SFDVKD. V was trimmed by 4 bases and J by 7 bases, leaving 16 bases between them. The CDR3 is CATSDSQGIGQPQHF. CDR3 coding DNA: TGTGCCACCAGTGACTCACAGGGAATAGGACAGCCCCAGCATTTT.

This clone came up a few times. The chain links TRBV25-1 to TRBJ2-2; D may be TRBD1 or TRBD2 (5 bases each). The CDR3 sequence is 18 residues long. The V and J ends lost 6 bases and 3 bases respectively, with 23 bases between them. CDR1 is MGHDK, CDR2 SYGVNS, per germline. The CDR3 region is CASRPKVKGSNDTGELFF. For the CDR3, the DNA is TGTGCCAGCAGACCCAAGGTTAAGGGGAGTAATGACACCGGGGAGCTGTTTTTT.

The chain carries TRBV6-5 and TRBJ2-5; 7 positions match TRBD2. The CDR3 sequence is 16 residues long. After removal of 2 bases from V and 6 bases from J, the junction contained 12 bases not matched to a gene. Germline V gene sequence: CDR1 MNHEY, CDR2 SVGAGI. In DNA form, the CDR3 reads TGTGCCAGCAGTTACGCTAGCGGCACCTTTGGGAAGACCCAGTACTTC. Translated: CASSYASGTFGKTQYF.

CDR3 sequence (DNA): TGTGCCAGCAGTTCGGGTGGGACTGAAGCTTTCTTT. As protein: CASSSGGTEAFF. The rearrangement uses TRBV27 and TRBJ1-1, with no clear D. The CDR3 covers 12 residues. The ends were cut back, 4 bases at V and 5 bases at J, with 8 bases in the middle. Germline CDR1 MNHEY, CDR2 SMNVEV (reference sequence).

This chain links TRBV19 with TRBJ2-4; a weak D match, TRBD1 (5 bases). The CDR3 extends over 14 amino acids. Germline V gene lookup returns CDR1 LNHDA and CDR2 SQIVND (reference sequence). The germline V and J ends were trimmed by 5 bases and 0 bases, with 8 bases remaining between them. Here the CDR3 DNA reads TGTGCCAGTAGTGACAGCCTAGCCAAAAACATTCAGTACTTC. It yields the protein CASSDSLAKNIQYF.

The chain couples TRBV9 to TRBJ2-1, with 9 positions matching TRBD2. The CDR3 covers 16 residues. Germline values: CDR1 SGDLS, CDR2 YYNGEE. V lost 0 bases to trimming and J lost 3 bases; unmatched junction nucleotides: 4. The CDR3 sequence is CASSVGASGDYNEQFF. The CDR3 DNA reads TGTGCCAGCAGCGTAGGTGCTAGCGGGGACTACAATGAGCAGTTCTTC.

This clone was counted once. The chain has TRBV5-1 and TRBJ2-3; 7 bases match TRBD1. The V and J ends lost 6 bases and 6 bases, in that order; junction bases with no gene match: 10. This CDR3 contains 14 residues. CDR1 and CDR2 from the germline V gene are SGHRS and YFSETQ. In DNA, the CDR3 is TGCGCCAGCAATAAGGACAGGATTACCGATACGCAGTATTTT. It specifies CASNKDRITDTQYF.

V gene TRBV18 combines with J gene TRBJ2-5, with 7 bases aligning to TRBD2. Losses at the gene ends were 6 bases for V and 4 bases for J; bases not matched to a gene: 11. Germline CDR1 is KGHSH and CDR2 is LQKENI. The CDR3 length is 15 residues. This chain's CDR3 is CASSPSMGGLETQYF. The CDR3 DNA follows: TGTGCCAGCTCGCCCAGCATGGGAGGGCTAGAGACCCAGTACTTC.

V gene TRBV27 combines with J gene TRBJ2-6; D is unresolved. The CDR3 is 16 residues long. Germline CDR1 is MNHEY and CDR2 is SMNVEV (reference sequence). Trimming took 1 base from V and 1 from J, leaving 8 bases between them. CDR3 DNA sequence: TGTGCCAGCAGTTTATTGGTGGGTTCTGGGGCCAACGTCCTGACTTTC. Residues: CASSLLVGSGANVLTF.

V is TRBV7-3 and J is TRBJ2-1; 7 positions agree with TRBD2. V trimming: 8 bases; J trimming: 9 bases; junction bases outside the gene matches: 10. CDR1 is SGHTA and CDR2 is FQGTGA in the germline V gene. The CDR3 loop spans 13 amino acids. CDR3 sequence reads: CASGWGGDGEQFF. Written as DNA, the CDR3 is TGTGCCAGCGGCTGGGGGGGGGATGGTGAGCAGTTCTTC.